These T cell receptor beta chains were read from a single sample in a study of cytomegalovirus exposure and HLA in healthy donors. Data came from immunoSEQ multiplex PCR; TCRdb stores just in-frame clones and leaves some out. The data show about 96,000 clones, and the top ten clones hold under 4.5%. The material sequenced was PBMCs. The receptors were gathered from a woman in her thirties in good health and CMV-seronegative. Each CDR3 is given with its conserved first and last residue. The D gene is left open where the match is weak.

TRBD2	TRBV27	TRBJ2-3	CASTRLAGKDTQYF	TGTGCCAGCACTAGACTAGCCGGGAAGGATACGCAGTATTTT
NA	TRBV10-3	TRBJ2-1	CAIGRRGDTGEQFF	TGTGCCATTGGGCGCCGGGGGGACACCGGTGAGCAGTTCTTC
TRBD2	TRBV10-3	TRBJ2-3	CAISVSFTLAGSSTDTQYF	TGTGCCATCAGTGTGTCCTTCACACTAGCGGGGTCGAGCACAGATACGCAGTATTTT
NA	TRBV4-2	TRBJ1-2	CASSQDGGWGYTF	TGTGCCAGCAGCCAAGATGGGGGCTGGGGCTACACCTTC
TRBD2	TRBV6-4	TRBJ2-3	CASSDATSGGADTQYF	TGTGCCAGCAGTGACGCCACTAGCGGGGGGGCAGATACGCAGTATTTT
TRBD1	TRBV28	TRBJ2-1	CASRPTGTHEQFF	TGTGCCAGCAGACCGACAGGGACACATGAGCAGTTCTTC
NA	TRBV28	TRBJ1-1	CASSLPSTEAFF	TGTGCCAGCAGTTTACCGAGCACTGAAGCTTTCTTT
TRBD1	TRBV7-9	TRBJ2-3	CASSLNRGQAQYF	TGTGCCAGCAGCTTAAACAGGGGCCAGGCGCAGTATTTT
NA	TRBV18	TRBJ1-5	CASSSLTLLLGRVGQPQHF	TGTGCCAGCTCATCCCTCACCCTCCTGTTAGGCAGGGTGGGTCAGCCCCAGCATTTT
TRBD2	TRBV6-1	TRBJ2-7	CASLFTSGSYEQYF	TGTGCCAGCCTTTTTACTAGCGGCTCCTACGAGCAGTACTTC
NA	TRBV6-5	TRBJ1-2	CASAAVPRVGYTF	TGTGCCAGCGCCGCGGTACCGCGGGTGGGCTACACCTTC
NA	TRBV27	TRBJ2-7	CASRTGYEQYF	TGTGCCAGCAGGACAGGCTACGAGCAGTACTTC
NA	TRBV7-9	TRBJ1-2	CASSFPGGRVYGYTF	TGTGCCAGCAGCTTTCCGGGAGGGCGGGTCTATGGCTACACCTTC
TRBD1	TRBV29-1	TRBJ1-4	CSVEVDRDEKLFF	TGCAGCGTTGAAGTGGACAGGGATGAAAAACTGTTTTTT
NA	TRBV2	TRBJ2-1	CASSEARASSHEQFF	TGTGCCAGCAGTGAAGCTAGAGCCTCCTCCCATGAGCAGTTCTTC
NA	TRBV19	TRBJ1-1	CASSINKNTEAFF	TGTGCCAGTAGTATAAACAAAAACACTGAAGCTTTCTTT
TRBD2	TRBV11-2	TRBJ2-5	CASSGVAGGRRETQYF	TGTGCCAGCAGTGGGGTAGCGGGGGGTCGGAGGGAGACCCAGTACTTC
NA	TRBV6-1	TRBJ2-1	CASREVGDEQFF	TGTGCCAGCAGGGAAGTGGGAGATGAGCAGTTCTTC